What follows are 8 T cell receptor beta chains derived from one specimen sequenced in a study of blood T cell repertoires in COVID-19 (dated by TCRdb to the early 2020s). Library construction relied on the immunoSEQ multiplex PCR assay. The immuneACCESS repertoire file appears here via TCRdb, limited to in-frame rearrangements. These files lack a portion of the clones; in checked studies, under half of the deficit traces to unresolved V genes, and the cause of the others is not known. Present in this sample are over 450,000 clones, roughly nine tenths of which were seen just once. Roughly 0.92% of the sample is taken by the ten largest. The sequenced sample consisted of peripheral blood. These receptors came from a man aged 18 to 30 with COVID-19, enrolled during active disease.

This rearrangement joins TRBV25-1 to TRBJ1-3, with a tentative D call TRBD1 (6 bases). Trimming cost V 5 bases and J 2 bases, with 13 bases left between them. CDR1 MGHDK and CDR2 SYGVNS come from the germline V gene. The CDR3 runs 15 residues. The CDR3 nucleotides are TGTGCCAGCAGTACTACACAGGGTGCTGGAAACACCATATATTTT. It yields the protein CASSTTQGAGNTIYF.

V usage is TRBV3-1 (or the pseudogene TRBV3-2) and J usage is TRBJ2-4, with unresolved D. Germline-derived CDR1 and CDR2 are LGHDT and YNNKEL (reference sequence). The V and J ends lost 2 bases and 6 bases respectively, with 11 bases between them. This CDR3 contains 14 residues. Here the CDR3 reads CASSQSERRNIQYF. The DNA for the CDR3 is TGTGCCAGCAGCCAATCAGAGCGTAGAAACATTCAGTACTTC.

This chain uses TRBV7-8 with TRBJ1-5; 8 bases match TRBD1. This CDR3 is 17 amino acids long. Unmatched junction bases numbered 10, after V lost 1 base and J lost 5 bases. CDR1 and CDR2 from the germline V gene are SGHVS and FQNEAQ. The CDR3 protein is CASSLEVMGTGDQPQHF. The CDR3 DNA is TGTGCCAGCAGCTTAGAGGTAATGGGGACAGGCGATCAGCCCCAGCATTTT.

As for this clone: The same CDR3 can be traced to other DNA sequences in this sample. The rearrangement uses TRBV12-3 or TRBV12-4 and TRBJ1-5, with no clear D. V was cut by 6 bases and J by 6 bases, with 6 bases left in between. The length of the CDR3 is 11 residues. The CDR3, as DNA: TGTGCCAGCAGCTCCGGTCAGCCCCAGCATTTT. It codes for CASSSGQPQHF.

The rearrangement joins TRBV27 to TRBJ2-6; no clear D gene. CDR3 size: 18 residues. Germline CDR1 MNHEY, CDR2 SMNVEV (reference sequence). Trimming removed 2 bases from V and 0 bases from J, with 14 bases in between. The CDR3 loop reads CASSLISTSSSGANVLTF. The CDR3 coding sequence is TGTGCCAGCAGTTTAATTTCGACCTCTAGCTCTGGGGCCAACGTCCTGACTTTC.

The V and J genes are TRBV11-2 and TRBJ2-1; 11 bases line up with TRBD2. The CDR3 runs 15 residues. Germline trimming cut 6 bases from V and 6 bases from J; bases unmatched to any gene: 7. CDR1 is SGHAT and CDR2 is FQNNGV in the germline V gene. The CDR3 protein is CASRATSGGINEQFF. The CDR3 bases are TGTGCCAGCAGGGCTACTAGCGGGGGTATCAATGAGCAGTTCTTC.

The J gene is TRBJ2-3, the V gene TRBV7-9, with D perhaps TRBD1 (6 bases). The CDR3 has 15 amino acids. The V gene's germline CDR1 is SEHNR and CDR2 FQNEAQ (reference sequence). Trimming shortened V by 8 bases and J by 5 bases, and 20 bases separated the two germline ends. The CDR3 DNA reads as TGTGCCAGCGGTTTTACAGGGCTACTGCGAGATACGCAGTATTTT. It is translated as CASGFTGLLRDTQYF. Using reference TRBV7-9 and TRBJ2-3 for the parts outside the CDR3, the full variable domain is DTGVSQNPRHKITKRGQNVTFRCDPISEHNRLYWYRQTLGQGPEFLTYFQNEAQLEKSRLLSDRFSAERPKGSFSTLEIQRTEQGDSAMYLCASGFTGLLRDTQYFGPGTRLTVL.

The rearrangement uses TRBV2 and TRBJ2-1, with 8 bases fitting TRBD1. V was pared by 8 bases and J by 7 bases, with 7 bases of the junction left unmatched. The CDR3 is 13 amino acids. Germline V gene data show CDR1 as SNHLY and CDR2 as FYNNEI. CDR3 protein: CASHGQGGNEQFF. The CDR3 DNA reads as TGTGCCAGCCACGGACAGGGTGGGAATGAGCAGTTCTTC.